This T cell receptor beta chain was captured by sequencing in a study of blood T cell repertoires in COVID-19 (dated by TCRdb to about 2020). Study-level background: The collaborator samples originated in the United States, Italy and Spain and spanned the acute and convalescent phases of COVID-19. The material from the prospective study consisted of cDNA or gDNA derived from T cells, B-cell-depleted T cells, or PBMCs. Deeply sampled blood TCRbeta repertoires from subjects exposed to, actively infected with, or recovered from COVID-19 were included in the dataset. The repertoires were released in a freely available public database intended as a resource for research on the immune response to SARS-CoV-2. The samples were drawn from two sources: the first 160 participants of the ongoing ImmuneRACE study, and approximately 1,300 subjects contributed by 6 global collaborators. The sample metadata nearly always contained a de-identified subject ID, COVID-19 status, age in years and sex. Where available, HLA class I and class II types were taken from metadata supplied by the sample provider and were not determined by assay-based typing. Paper-wide results and their limitations: The amount of clinical and demographic metadata varied by source and participant and was provided uncurated.

TCRbeta CDR3 regions were amplified from genomic DNA by means of the immunoSEQ Assay, a bias-controlled multiplex PCR. Turning to the authors' computational methods: The number of nucleated cells in each sample was estimated by amplification of reference gene primers within the assay. Sequence reads were collapsed and filtered to measure the absolute abundance of every unique TCRbeta CDR3 rearrangement. For each sample, productive Simpson clonality was calculated as the square root of Simpson's diversity index over productive rearrangements. The table comes from immuneACCESS by way of TCRdb, which keeps in-frame sequences with V and J called. Part of the clones is missing from these tables; in studies checked, under half for an unresolved V gene and the rest for unknown reasons. The V and J calls and clone size are taken from that table; D and trimming were inferred from the DNA. The sample profile shows about 250,000 clones; approximately 83% of them were found once. About 9% of the sample comes from the top ten.

On this clone: Its target antigen remains unknown. The sample holds no much larger clone one base away, and base qualities are not on file.

Each collaborating institution followed its own protocols to collect whole blood in K2EDTA tubes. For TCRbeta analysis, collaborators shipped samples as frozen whole blood, isolated PBMCs, or DNA extracted from either of those sample types. From cysteine to phenylalanine, the CDR3 is 15 amino acids long. Only the CDR3 region is kept as DNA, spanning 45 bases read in frame from base 1. Taken from the germline V gene, the CDR1 and CDR2 loops are SGHRS and YFSETQ. The germline V end is reduced by 4 bases and the J end by 7 bases; junction bases left unmatched: 10. The sample taken for sequencing was peripheral blood. The source of this sequence is a man older than 75 with acute or convalescent COVID-19. The sequence joins TRBV5-1 to TRBJ1-4; 7 central bases correspond to TRBD1. The nucleotide sequence is TGCGCCAGCAGCCGGGCCCGGGACAGAGGTGAAAAACTGTTTTTT. This codes for CASSRARDRGEKLFF.